One T cell receptor (beta chain) is described in this entry. Base qualities are not recorded, but no much larger clone differs from it by a single base. TCR cDNA was made using 5'RACE template switching, a step that added a universal primer site and unique molecular identifiers. Priming for cDNA synthesis came from both the TCR alpha and TCR beta constant segments. Two PCR steps were used to amplify libraries, with sample barcodes and sequencing adapters being added in the second step. Sequencing of libraries was performed on Illumina HiSeq 2500 (2x100 bp) or NovaSeq (2x150 bp). From the authors' description of their analysis: Reads were demultiplexed and collapsed into UMI consensus sequences with MIGEC, and V(D)J alignment was performed with MiXCR. Vaccine-responding clonotypes were defined with edgeR using replicate PBMC samples, requiring FDR below 0.01 and a log2 fold change above 5 up to day 15. Each bulk clonotype was labeled CD4 or CD8 based on which sequenced repertoire, CD4 or CD8, contained the clonotype at higher abundance. NS4B-specific clonotypes were defined as those at least 10-fold enriched in dextramer-positive over dextramer-negative fractions; CD4-biased clonotypes were excluded. TCRdb itself trimmed the public reads at Q25 with fastp, ran MiXCR and retained productive beta chains. Rows with one shared CDR3 protein collapse into an entry with the most common genes and DNA. These V and J calls rely on TCRdb rather than the paper's analysis. The sample yields 50,000 or so distinct CDR3 sequences; more than 6.5% were counted once. 20% to 25% of the sample is taken by the ten largest.

The sample originates from a study of T cells after yellow fever vaccination (dated by TCRdb to about 2019). Some background on the complete study: Libraries from fractions with low cell numbers were prepared with the SMART-Seq v4 Ultra Low Input RNA kit. To track T-cell clones before and after primary and booster YFV17D yellow fever vaccination, bulk TCR alpha and beta repertoires were sequenced longitudinally. Two healthy male donors, one aged 18 to 30 and one aged 30 to 40 years, made up the cohort. Blood samples were taken at several timepoints before and after primary and secondary immunization, and bulk PBMC replicates and cell subsets were isolated.

Taken from cysteine to phenylalanine, the CDR3 has 13 residues. The only DNA kept is the CDR3, 39 bases in frame from the first base. V is reduced by 1 base and J by 6 bases, leaving a spacing of 9 bases between them. CDR1 LGHNA and CDR2 YNFKEQ were looked up in the germline V gene. Reading the label with the study, this specimen's treatment or condition is: live attenuated yellow fever vaccine strain. A standard Ficoll-Paque protocol was used to isolate PBMCs from peripheral blood. Epitope-specific CD8 T cells were sorted with a dextramer loaded with the yellow fever NS4B epitope peptide, and anti-CD3 and anti-CD8 staining was applied. TriZol was used to extract RNA from bulk PBMCs, CD4 and CD8 fractions, and dextramer-positive and dextramer-negative fractions. What the work shows at the level of the full study, not this receptor alone: A small share of clonotypes was detected in both CD4 and CD8 compartments, with the overlap likely arising from convergent recombination. Most clones expanded after primary vaccination (roughly 96% of CD4 and approximately 86% of CD8) were re-detected after the booster, suggesting that broad memory maintenance occurred. FACS-sorted repertoires could contain abundant contaminating clonotypes from the bulk population, so computational filtering was required. Only a couple of donors were included in the study, so the extent to which the findings can be generalized is limited. The secondary T-cell response was found to be weaker but faster than the primary response, with a peak reached on day 5 rather than on day 15.

This clonotype originated in a man aged 18-30 years who received the YFV17D yellow fever vaccine. This chain joins TRBV4-2 to TRBJ1-1; the D gene is unclear. The sequenced sample was CD8+ T cells not binding an NS4B(214-222) dextramer, sorted from PBMCs, obtained 35 to 50 days after the first yellow fever vaccination. The label giving this sample's cell subset or site can be read as: NS4B epitope dextramer-negative CD8 T cells. The DNA sequence is as follows: TGTGCCAGCAGCCAAGCCGGGGTTCCTGAAGCTTTCTTT. It translates as CASSQAGVPEAFF.